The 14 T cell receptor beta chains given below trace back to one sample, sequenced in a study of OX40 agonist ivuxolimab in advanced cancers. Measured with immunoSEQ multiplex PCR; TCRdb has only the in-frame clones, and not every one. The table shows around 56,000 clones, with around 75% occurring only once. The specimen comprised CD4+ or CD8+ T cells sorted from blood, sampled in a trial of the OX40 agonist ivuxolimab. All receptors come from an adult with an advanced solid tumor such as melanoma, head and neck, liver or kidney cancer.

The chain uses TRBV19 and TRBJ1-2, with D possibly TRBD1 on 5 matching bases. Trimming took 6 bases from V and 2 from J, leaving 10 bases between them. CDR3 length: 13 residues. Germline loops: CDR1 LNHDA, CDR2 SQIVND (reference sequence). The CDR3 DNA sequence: TGTGCCAGTAGATTGTCAGGGAACTATGGCTACACCTTC. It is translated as CASRLSGNYGYTF.

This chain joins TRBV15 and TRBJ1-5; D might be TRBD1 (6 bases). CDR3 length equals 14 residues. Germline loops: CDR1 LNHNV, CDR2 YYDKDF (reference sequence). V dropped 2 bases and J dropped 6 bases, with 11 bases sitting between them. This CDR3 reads CATSRQGLVQPQHF. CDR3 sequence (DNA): TGTGCCACCAGCAGACAGGGGCTGGTTCAGCCCCAGCATTTT.

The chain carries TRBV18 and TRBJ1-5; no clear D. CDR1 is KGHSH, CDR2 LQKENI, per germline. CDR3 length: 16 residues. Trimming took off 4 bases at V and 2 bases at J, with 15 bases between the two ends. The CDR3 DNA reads TGTGCCAGCTCACGGAACCGGGGTGAGGGCAATCAGCCCCAGCATTTT. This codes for CASSRNRGEGNQPQHF.

CDR3 amino acids: CASSQGESGGYSPLHF. CDR3 bases: TGTGCCAGCAGCCAAGGTGAATCGGGGGGTTATTCACCCCTCCACTTT. This chain uses TRBV4-2 with TRBJ1-6, with D possibly TRBD1 on 5 matching bases. V was shortened by 1 base and J by 8 bases, with 15 bases between the two germline ends. CDR1 is LGHNA, CDR2 YNFKEQ, per germline. The CDR3 is 16 residues long.

CDR3 protein: CASSFSDRGLTEAFF. The CDR3 coding sequence is TGTGCCAGCAGCTTTTCGGACCGAGGACTGACTGAAGCTTTCTTT. The chain is built from TRBV5-8 and TRBJ1-1, with D hard to call. Germline values: CDR1 SGHTS, CDR2 YDEGEE. Trimming cost V 2 bases and J 5 bases, with 16 bases left between them. This CDR3 spans 15 amino acids.

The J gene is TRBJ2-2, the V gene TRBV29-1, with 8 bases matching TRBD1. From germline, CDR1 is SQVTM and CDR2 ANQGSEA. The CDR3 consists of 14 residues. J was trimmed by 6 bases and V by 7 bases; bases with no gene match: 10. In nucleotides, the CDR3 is TGCAGCGCTATCGACAGGGGAGACCCCGGGGAGCTGTTTTTT. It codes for CSAIDRGDPGELFF.

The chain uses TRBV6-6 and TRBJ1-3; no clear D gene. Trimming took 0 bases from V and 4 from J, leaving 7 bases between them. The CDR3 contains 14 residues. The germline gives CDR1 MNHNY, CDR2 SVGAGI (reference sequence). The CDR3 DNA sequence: TGTGCCAGCAGTTACTCTTCGGGGGGAAACACCATATATTTT. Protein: CASSYSSGGNTIYF.

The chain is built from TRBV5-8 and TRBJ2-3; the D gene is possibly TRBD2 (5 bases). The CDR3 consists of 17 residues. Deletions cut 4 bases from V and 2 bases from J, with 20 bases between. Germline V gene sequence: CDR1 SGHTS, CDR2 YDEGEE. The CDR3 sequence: CASSRQQTSGVTDTQYF. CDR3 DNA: TGTGCCAGCAGCCGGCAACAAACCAGCGGAGTCACAGATACGCAGTATTTT.

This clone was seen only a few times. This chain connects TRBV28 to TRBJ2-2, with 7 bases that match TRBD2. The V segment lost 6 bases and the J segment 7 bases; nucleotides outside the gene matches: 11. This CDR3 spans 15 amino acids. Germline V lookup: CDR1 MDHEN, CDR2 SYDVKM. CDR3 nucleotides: TGTGCCAGCAGCCTTCTAGCGGCCCATGGCGGGGAGCTGTTTTTT. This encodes CASSLLAAHGGELFF.

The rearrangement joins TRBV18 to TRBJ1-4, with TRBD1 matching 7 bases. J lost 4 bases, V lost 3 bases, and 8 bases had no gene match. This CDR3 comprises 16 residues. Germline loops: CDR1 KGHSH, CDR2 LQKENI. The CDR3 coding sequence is TGTGCCAGCTCACCGCGAGGGGGCTTTGGTAATGAAAAACTGTTTTTT. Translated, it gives CASSPRGGFGNEKLFF.

CDR3 sequence reads: CASSLRTGELFF. The CDR3 coding sequence is TGTGCCAGCAGCTTAAGGACCGGGGAGCTGTTTTTT. The chain is built from TRBV7-8 and TRBJ2-2, with D hard to call. The CDR3 contains 12 residues. V was trimmed by 2 bases and J by 5 bases, leaving 3 bases between them. The germline CDR1 and CDR2 sequences are SGHVS and FQNEAQ.

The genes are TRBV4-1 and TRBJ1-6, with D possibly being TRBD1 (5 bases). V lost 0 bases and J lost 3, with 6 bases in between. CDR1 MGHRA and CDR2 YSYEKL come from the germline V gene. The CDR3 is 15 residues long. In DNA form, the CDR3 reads TGCGCCAGCAGCCAAGATAGGGGCTATAATTCACCCCTCCACTTT. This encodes CASSQDRGYNSPLHF.

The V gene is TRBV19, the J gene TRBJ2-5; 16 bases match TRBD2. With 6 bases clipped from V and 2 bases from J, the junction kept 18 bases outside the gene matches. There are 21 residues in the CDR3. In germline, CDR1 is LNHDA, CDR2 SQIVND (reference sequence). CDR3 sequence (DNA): TGTGCCAGTAGCGCGCCCCCGGGACTAGCGGGGGGGCCGGTCCCACAAGAGACCCAGTACTTC. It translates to CASSAPPGLAGGPVPQETQYF.

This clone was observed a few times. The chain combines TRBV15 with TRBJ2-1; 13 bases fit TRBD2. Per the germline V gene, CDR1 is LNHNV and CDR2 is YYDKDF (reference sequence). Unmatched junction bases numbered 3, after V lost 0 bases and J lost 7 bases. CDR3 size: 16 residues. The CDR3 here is CATSRDRGLAGNEQFF. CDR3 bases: TGTGCCACCAGCAGAGATCGGGGACTAGCGGGGAATGAGCAGTTCTTC.